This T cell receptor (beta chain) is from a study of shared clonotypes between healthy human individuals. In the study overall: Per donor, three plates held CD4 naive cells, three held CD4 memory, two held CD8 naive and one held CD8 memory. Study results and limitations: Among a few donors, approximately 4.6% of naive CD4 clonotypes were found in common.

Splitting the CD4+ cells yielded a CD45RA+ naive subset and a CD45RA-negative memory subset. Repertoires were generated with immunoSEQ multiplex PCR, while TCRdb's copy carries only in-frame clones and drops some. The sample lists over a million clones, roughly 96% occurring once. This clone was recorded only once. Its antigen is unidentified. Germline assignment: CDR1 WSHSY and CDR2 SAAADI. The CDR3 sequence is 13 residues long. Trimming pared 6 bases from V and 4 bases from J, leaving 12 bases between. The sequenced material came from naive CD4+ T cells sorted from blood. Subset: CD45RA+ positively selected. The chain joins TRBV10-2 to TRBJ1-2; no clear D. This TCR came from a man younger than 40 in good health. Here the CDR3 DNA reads TGCGCCAGCAGAGAATCTTCCTTCTATGGCTACACCTTC. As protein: CASRESSFYGYTF.